This TCR beta chain was sequenced in a study of Graves' ophthalmopathy and Graves' hyperthyroidism. This clonotype occurred a few times. What it binds is not known. Diagnosis was based on clinical symptoms, serum thyroxine, TRAb, thyroid ultrasound and orbital computed tomography. Amplification of TCR beta CDR3 regions used RNA transcripts. Scientists carried out first-round RT-PCR using HTBI primers and then a second-round multiplex PCR. TCRdb ran MiXCR on the multiplex PCR reads and lists one entry per CDR3 protein. The table includes around 1,000,000 distinct CDR3 sequences, less than 45% detected once. Study results and caveats: The majority of expanded thyroid clonotypes above 0.001 frequency also occurred in blood. Ophthalmopathy could be told apart from stable hyperthyroidism by a 13-signature model (about 88% sensitivity, approximately 76% specificity). The model's ophthalmopathy progression predictions had around 67% sensitivity and 72.22% specificity.

The sequence came from an adult man with Graves' hyperthyroidism. The source material was peripheral blood or thyroid tissue (not recorded which).

CDR3 nucleotides: TGTGCCATCTCTAGCGGGGGACCCGCAGGGACCCAGTACTTC. Residues: CAISSGGPAGTQYF. J is TRBJ2-5 and V is TRBV19; TRBD2 agrees at 10 bases. The CDR3 covers 14 residues. Per germline, CDR1 LNHDA and CDR2 SQIVND (reference sequence). V gave up 10 bases and J gave up 7 bases; unmatched junction bases: 12. The full variable domain, its missing parts supplied by reference TRBV19 and TRBJ2-5, is DGGITQSPKYLFRKEGQNVTLSCEQNLNHDAMYWYRQDPGQGLRLIYYSQIVNDFQKGDIAEGYSVSREKKESFPLTVTSAQKNPTAFYLCAISSGGPAGTQYFGPGTRLLVL.